Listed here are 20 T cell receptor beta chains from one sample, sequenced in a study of identifying expanded T cells in peripheral blood. TCRdb's copy holds only in-frame clones and misses some; the assay was immunoSEQ multiplex PCR. The sample has around 90,000 clones; approximately 88% are singletons. The source material was blood. The receptor source for this set is a person aged 18 to 75 in good health.

This clone was picked up one time. DNA for the CDR3: TGTGCCAGCAGCCCCGGGGGGGGTTCGGGCACAGATACGCAGTATTTT. Translating gives CASSPGGGSGTDTQYF. The genes are TRBV5-4 and TRBJ2-3, with TRBD2 matching 8 bases. The CDR3 totals 16 residues. V lost 4 bases and J lost 1; bases outside the gene matches: 8. CDR1 is SGHNT, CDR2 YYREEE, per germline (reference sequence). Drawing the rest from reference TRBV5-4 and TRBJ2-3, the complete variable domain is ETGVTQSPTHLIKTRGQQVTLRCSSQSGHNTVSWYQQALGQGPQFIFQYYREEENGRGNFPPRFSGLQFPNYSSELNVNALELDDSALYLCASSPGGGSGTDTQYFGPGTRLTVL.

The table lists this clone with a count of one. V and J are TRBV6-5 and TRBJ2-7; possibly TRBD2 for D (5 bases). The CDR3 contains 13 residues. V was trimmed by 7 bases and J by 4 bases, leaving 14 bases between them. CDR1 and CDR2 (germline): MNHEY, SVGAGI. CDR3 residues: CASTRPGIYEQYF. Written as DNA, the CDR3 is TGTGCCAGCACCCGGCCGGGGATTTACGAGCAGTACTTC.

The rearrangement links TRBV19 to TRBJ2-7, with TRBD1 matching over 9 bases. In germline, CDR1 is LNHDA, CDR2 SQIVND (reference sequence). CDR3 length equals 14 residues. The trim removed 6 bases at V and 4 bases at J, leaving 7 bases unmatched. The CDR3 here is CASSAGTGSYEQYF. For the CDR3, the DNA is TGTGCCAGTAGCGCCGGGACAGGGTCATACGAGCAGTACTTC.

J is TRBJ2-7 and V is TRBV28, with 10 bases identical to TRBD1. With V trimmed by 10 bases and J by 6 bases, 15 bases remained unmatched. Germline assignment: CDR1 MDHEN and CDR2 SYDVKM. CDR3 length: 15 residues. The CDR3 DNA sequence: TGTGCCACCCTAGATAATTTGGGACAGGGGAGCGAGCAGTACTTC. Its protein is CATLDNLGQGSEQYF.

On this clone: Relative to the germline gene, one junction end is altered; a read error may explain this. The identical CDR3 is also encoded by other nucleotide sequences in the sample. The rearrangement uses TRBV4-3 and TRBJ2-1; D unresolved. CDR1 LGHNA and CDR2 YSLEER come from the germline V gene. The length of the CDR3 is 17 residues. DNA of the CDR3: TGCGCCAGCAGTCAAGGCGCGACTCCGGATACCTACAATGAGCAGTTCTTC. Protein product: CASSQGATPDTYNEQFF.

By its share, this clone is medium-sized. This sequence joins TRBV7-7 and TRBJ1-5; D might be TRBD1 (6 bases). V lost 3 bases and J 5 bases, leaving 11 bases between the germline ends. Germline-derived CDR1 and CDR2 are SSHAT and FNYEAQ (reference sequence). This CDR3 has 14 residues. The CDR3 DNA follows: TGTGCCAGCAGCTTTCGACAGGTCGATCAGCCCCAGCATTTT. Residues: CASSFRQVDQPQHF.

The chain couples TRBV6-1 to TRBJ2-2; TRBD2 aligns across 8 bases. CDR3 length: 14 amino acids. Germline V CDR1 and CDR2: MNHNS, SASEGT. The J segment lost 3 bases and the V segment lost 9 bases, leaving 6 bases of the junction unmatched. CDR3 protein: CASLSGDHTGELFF. CDR3 DNA: TGTGCCAGTCTTAGCGGGGACCACACCGGGGAGCTGTTTTTT.

The chain employs TRBV28 and TRBJ1-1; D is uncertain. CDR1 and CDR2 (germline): MDHEN, SYDVKM. The CDR3 is made up of 13 amino acids. V lost 4 bases and J 0 bases, leaving 6 bases between the germline ends. The CDR3 region is CASSYRMNTEAFF. CDR3 DNA: TGTGCCAGCAGTTACAGAATGAACACTGAAGCTTTCTTT.

This sequence joins TRBV15 and TRBJ2-5, with D maybe TRBD1 (7 bases). The CDR3 consists of 15 residues. V was shortened by 3 bases and J by 3 bases, with 14 bases between the two germline ends. Germline V gene data show CDR1 as LNHNV and CDR2 as YYDKDF (reference sequence). The CDR3 sequence: CATSRRGRGKETQYF. The CDR3 DNA reads as TGTGCCACCAGCAGGAGGGGGCGGGGAAAAGAGACCCAGTACTTC. The full variable domain, its missing parts supplied by reference TRBV15 and TRBJ2-5, is DAMVIQNPRYQVTQFGKPVTLSCSQTLNHNVMYWYQQKSSQAPKLLFHYYDKDFNNEADTPDNFQSRRPNTSFCFLDIRSPGLGDTAMYLCATSRRGRGKETQYFGPGTRLLVL.

The V gene is TRBV6-5, the J gene TRBJ2-7, with D possibly matching TRBD1 (6 bases). Deletions cut 5 bases from V and 4 bases from J, with 18 bases between. The CDR3 consists of 15 residues. Germline CDR1 is MNHEY and CDR2 is SVGAGI. The CDR3 DNA is TGTGCCAGCAGTGGGGCCTCCGCAGGGGTGTACGAGCAGTACTTC. Translation: CASSGASAGVYEQYF.

The rearrangement uses TRBV10-1 and TRBJ2-3, with a weak D call TRBD2 (6 bases). Germline loops: CDR1 WNHNN, CDR2 SYGVQD (reference sequence). V was cut by 1 base and J by 4 bases, with 12 bases left in between. The CDR3 runs 15 residues. The CDR3 is CASSEWRDGADTQYF. Written as DNA, the CDR3 is TGCGCCAGCAGTGAGTGGAGGGATGGGGCAGATACGCAGTATTTT.

V gene TRBV4-1 combines with J gene TRBJ2-7, with 8 bases identical to TRBD1. CDR3 length equals 15 residues. The germline CDR1 and CDR2 sequences are MGHRA and YSYEKL. The V segment lost 6 bases and the J segment 3 bases; nucleotides outside the gene matches: 10. The CDR3 nucleotides read TGCGCCAGCAGGAAAGGGGTTGGACAGGGCTACGAGCAGTACTTC. As protein: CASRKGVGQGYEQYF.

The chain couples TRBV14 to TRBJ1-5; D perhaps matches TRBD1 (5 bases). The CDR3 loop spans 15 amino acids. CDR1 is SGHDN and CDR2 is FVKESK in the germline V gene. V was shortened by 4 bases and J by 10 bases, with 20 bases between the two germline ends. CDR3 sequence (DNA): TGTGCCAGCAGCCCCCGCCTGGGACCGCAAGAACCCCAGCATTTT. This sequence encodes CASSPRLGPQEPQHF.

This chain uses TRBV11-2 with TRBJ1-4, with TRBD1 matching over 7 bases. This CDR3 is built from 15 residues. Trimming removed 2 bases from V and 4 bases from J; junction bases left unmatched: 4. Germline lookup yields CDR1 SGHAT and CDR2 FQNNGV. The CDR3 loop is CASSLPQGRNEKLFF. The CDR3 region has the DNA TGTGCCAGCAGCTTACCACAGGGGCGTAATGAAAAACTGTTTTTT.

This clone was observed once. V is TRBV5-5 and J is TRBJ1-2; D is unresolved. The CDR3 spans 13 residues. V was cut by 0 bases and J by 2 bases, with 5 bases left in between. Germline V gives CDR1 SGHKS, CDR2 YYEKEE (reference sequence). The CDR3 loop reads CASSLDGNYGYTF. In DNA, the CDR3 is TGTGCCAGCAGCTTGGACGGAAACTATGGCTACACCTTC.

This clone was recorded only once. The chain carries TRBV30 and TRBJ2-7; TRBD1 or TRBD2 may be the D gene (5 bases each). This CDR3 is 14 amino acids long. Trimming left V 3 bases short and J 0 bases short, with 12 bases between. The germline CDR1 and CDR2 sequences are GTSNPN and SVGIG (reference sequence). CDR3 in amino acids: CAWRSPGPSYEQYF. CDR3 DNA: TGTGCCTGGAGAAGCCCGGGACCCTCCTACGAGCAGTACTTC.

A remark on this clone: At one boundary the junction diverges from the germline segment, which might be a read error. Other DNA sequences in the sample encode the same CDR3. This chain links TRBV5-6 with TRBJ2-1, with 7 bases matching TRBD1. The CDR3 has 16 amino acids. From germline, CDR1 is SGHDT and CDR2 YYEEEE. CDR3 sequence reads: CASSWTGSAARDEQFF. In DNA form, the CDR3 reads TGTGCCAGTAGCTGGACAGGTTCAGCTGCCCGCGATGAGCAGTTCTTC.

The chain employs TRBV28 and TRBJ2-7, with 7 positions matching TRBD1. With 2 bases clipped from V and 7 bases from J, the junction kept 5 bases outside the gene matches. This CDR3 is 13 amino acids long. CDR1 MDHEN and CDR2 SYDVKM come from the germline V gene. The CDR3 nucleotides are TGTGCCAGCAGTTTAAGGACAGGCTGGGAGCAGTACTTC. As protein: CASSLRTGWEQYF.

This clone appeared a single time. The chain recombines TRBV19 with TRBJ2-1, with 8 bases aligning to TRBD2. The CDR3 runs 16 residues. The ends lost 1 base at V and 5 bases at J; junction bases unmatched: 7. Germline CDR1 reads LNHDA; CDR2 reads SQIVND (reference sequence). The CDR3: CASSIVVRGVHNEQFF. DNA for the CDR3: TGTGCCAGTAGTATAGTAGTGCGGGGGGTCCACAATGAGCAGTTCTTC.

The chain combines TRBV6-4 with TRBJ2-7, with D possibly called TRBD1 or TRBD2 (6 bases each). Germline V lookup: CDR1 MRHNA, CDR2 SNTAGT. This CDR3 has 15 residues. Trimming left V 3 bases short and J 0 bases short, with 12 bases between. The CDR3 sequence is CASSERGAASYEQYF. In DNA form, the CDR3 reads TGTGCCAGCAGTGAGAGGGGGGCCGCCTCCTACGAGCAGTACTTC.